This T cell receptor (beta chain) emerged from a study of brain T cells in children with intractable seizures. Study observations and caveats: HCMV serostatus was not known, and viral specificity came from CDR3 similarity only.

Germline CDR1 SEHNR, CDR2 FQNEAQ (reference sequence). Trimming removed 1 base from V and 6 bases from J; junction bases left unmatched: 3. The CDR3 consists of 14 residues. TCRdb keeps only in-frame clones here, not all; method: immunoSEQ multiplex PCR. The sample has tens of thousands of clones, under 95% seen once; the top ten hold approximately 25%. Before surgery, patients took at least one anti-epileptic drug. Points on this clone: The antigen remains undetermined.

The sequences come from peripheral blood, collected at surgery. The clonotype originates from a girl aged 2 to 10 with Rasmussen encephalitis and intractable seizures. The V gene is TRBV7-9, the J gene TRBJ2-7; 10 nucleotides match TRBD1. The CDR3 DNA reads TGTGCCAGCAGCTTAGGACAGGGGGCCGTCGAGCAGTACTTC. Translated: CASSLGQGAVEQYF.